The clone carrying this T cell receptor (beta chain) appeared a single time. This entry belongs to a study of blood T cell repertoires in COVID-19. Study in general: Whether acute or convalescent, the COVID-19 samples came from the United States, Italy and Spain. The cDNA or gDNA used as material had been derived from T cells, B-cell-depleted T cells, or PBMCs.

Original handling: Amplifying reference gene primers gave estimates of nucleated cell counts. Here immunoSEQ multiplex PCR was the method, and the copy in TCRdb shows in-frame clones only, minus some. V and J calls and clone size are copied from that table; D and trimming were computed from the DNA. This table holds about 270,000 clones, approximately 86% found once. Trimming removed 4 bases from V and 7 bases from J; junction bases left unmatched: 8. CDR1 and CDR2 (germline): SGDLS, YYNGEE. This CDR3 region has 15 residues. The material sequenced was peripheral blood. This chain connects TRBV9 to TRBJ1-6; 7 nucleotides agree with TRBD1. The sequence was obtained from a man aged 35-49 years with active or convalescent COVID-19. The CDR3 DNA follows: TGTGCCAGCAGCCTCACAGGGGATTTCAATTCACCCCTCCACTTT. This sequence encodes CASSLTGDFNSPLHF.